This passage covers 18 T cell receptor beta chains from one sample sequenced in a study of blood T cell repertoires in COVID-19. Sequencing was performed with immunoSEQ multiplex PCR; in TCRdb, only in-frame clones are kept and a portion is missing. Here the sample spans about 140,000 clones, approximately 83% being singletons. The sample was peripheral blood. The receptors stem from a human donor in a cohort sampled during active COVID-19.

This rearrangement joins TRBV11-2 to TRBJ2-2, with 15 bases identical to TRBD2. This CDR3 region has 16 residues. With V trimmed by 5 bases and J by 6 bases, 4 bases remained unmatched. Germline CDR1 and CDR2: SGHAT and FQNNGV. This chain's CDR3 is CASSLGLAGGAGELFF. CDR3 nucleotide sequence: TGTGCCAGCAGCCTTGGACTAGCGGGAGGGGCCGGGGAGCTGTTTTTT.

The chain links TRBV28 to TRBJ2-7, with TRBD2 matching 11 bases. Germline V CDR1 and CDR2: MDHEN, SYDVKM. The CDR3 runs to 17 residues. The J segment lost 8 bases and the V segment lost 5 bases, leaving 17 bases of the junction unmatched. The CDR3 DNA reads TGTGCCAGCAGTCCTACTTTACTAGCGGGGGAAACGTTGCAGCAGTACTTC. It specifies CASSPTLLAGETLQQYF.

The chain has TRBV4-1 and TRBJ2-5; D possibly corresponds to TRBD1 (6 bases). Trimming left V 6 bases short and J 4 bases short, with 9 bases between. The CDR3 totals 12 residues. The V gene's germline CDR1 is MGHRA and CDR2 YSYEKL. The CDR3 protein is CASSKGVETQYF. The CDR3 DNA follows: TGCGCCAGCAGTAAGGGGGTAGAGACCCAGTACTTC.

This chain connects TRBV29-1 to TRBJ2-1; D gene unclear. The germline V gene has CDR1 SQVTM and CDR2 ANQGSEA. With 4 bases removed from V and 3 bases from J, the gap between germline ends came to 7 bases. The CDR3 consists of 12 residues. The CDR3 is CSVGSYYNEQFF. The CDR3 region has the DNA TGCAGCGTTGGGAGCTACTACAATGAGCAGTTCTTC.

The rearrangement uses TRBV7-2 and TRBJ2-1; 9 bases are a match to TRBD2. CDR1 is SGHTA, CDR2 FQGNSA, per germline. The CDR3 runs to 17 residues. The ends lost 2 bases at V and 7 bases at J; junction bases unmatched: 12. CDR3: CASSLNSGLAGWNEQFF. CDR3 nucleotides: TGTGCCAGCAGCTTAAACAGCGGTCTAGCGGGATGGAATGAGCAGTTCTTC.

This clone has a handful of counts. The CDR3 DNA reads as TGTGCCAGCAGTCCGTCCTCCGAGCACATTCAGTACTTC. It encodes CASSPSSEHIQYF. The rearrangement joins TRBV6-5 to TRBJ2-4, with D hard to call. V lost 5 bases and J lost 8, with 13 bases in between. The CDR3 contains 13 residues. Germline CDR1 MNHEY, CDR2 SVGAGI.

The V call is TRBV6-5, the J call TRBJ2-7, with D possibly TRBD1 on 6 matching bases. Trimming took 4 bases from V and 7 from J, leaving 23 bases between them. Germline assignment: CDR1 MNHEY and CDR2 SVGAGI. This CDR3 has 16 residues. CDR3 coding DNA: TGTGCCAGCAGTTCACCCGGGACACCAGGGGCCTTAGAGCAGTACTTC. This sequence encodes CASSSPGTPGALEQYF.

This clone was detected only once. The chain employs TRBV3-1 (or the pseudogene TRBV3-2) and TRBJ2-7; D gene unclear. V gave up 4 bases and J gave up 2 bases, with 12 bases separating them. The CDR3 consists of 14 residues. CDR1 and CDR2 from the germline V gene are LGHDT and YNNKEL (reference sequence). CDR3 in amino acids: CASSPRVPPYEQYF. The CDR3 DNA follows: TGTGCCAGCAGCCCCCGGGTCCCTCCCTACGAGCAGTACTTC.

The chain has TRBV7-8 and TRBJ2-7; weak D call: TRBD2 (6 bases). The CDR3 spans 15 residues. CDR1 SGHVS and CDR2 FQNEAQ come from the germline V gene. V was shortened by 1 base and J by 2 bases, with 12 bases between the two germline ends. CDR3 coding DNA: TGTGCCAGCAGCTTAGGTCGCGGGATTACCTACGAGCAGTACTTC. It yields the protein CASSLGRGITYEQYF.

The rearrangement joins TRBV11-3 to TRBJ2-2; 7 nucleotides align to TRBD1. Germline lookup yields CDR1 SGHNT and CDR2 YENEEA. The J segment lost 2 bases and the V segment lost 1 base, leaving 1 base of the junction unmatched. The CDR3 totals 15 residues. The CDR3 nucleotides read TGTGCCAGCAGCTTAGGACAGGGCAACACCGGGGAGCTGTTTTTT. This sequence encodes CASSLGQGNTGELFF.

This chain uses TRBV2 with TRBJ2-2; D gene uncertain. Germline loops: CDR1 SNHLY, CDR2 FYNNEI. The ends were cut back, 3 bases at V and 5 bases at J, with 13 bases in the middle. The CDR3 length is 15 residues. CDR3 in amino acids: CASSDGPVRTGELFF. In nucleotides, the CDR3 is TGTGCCAGCAGTGACGGTCCTGTCAGGACCGGGGAGCTGTTTTTT.

The J gene is TRBJ1-1, the V gene TRBV7-9; D unclear. The length of the CDR3 is 11 residues. CDR1 and CDR2 (germline): SEHNR, FQNEAQ (reference sequence). Trimming left V 5 bases short and J 11 bases short, with 12 bases between. The CDR3 DNA is TGTGCCAGCAGCGAGCGGAAGTGGGCTTTCTTT. Translated: CASSERKWAFF.

The rearrangement uses TRBV30 and TRBJ1-2; D not resolved. The ends were cut back, 3 bases at V and 0 bases at J, with 14 bases in the middle. CDR3 size: 15 residues. Germline values: CDR1 GTSNPN, CDR2 SVGIG (reference sequence). The CDR3 region is CAWRNGLITNYGYTF. CDR3 in DNA: TGTGCCTGGAGGAACGGACTGATTACTAACTATGGCTACACCTTC. Combining the CDR3 with reference TRBV30 and TRBJ1-2 gives the whole variable domain SQTIHQWPATLVQPVGSPLSLECTVEGTSNPNLYWYRQAAGRGLQLLFYSVGIGQISSEVPQNLSASRPQDRQFILSSKKLLLSDSGFYLCAWRNGLITNYGYTFGSGTRLTVV.

This chain joins TRBV9 and TRBJ1-2; D may be TRBD1 (5 bases). Germline V lookup: CDR1 SGDLS, CDR2 YYNGEE. Trimming removed 3 bases from V and 4 bases from J, with 13 bases in between. There are 14 residues in the CDR3. CDR3 protein: CASSALGRGYGYTF. The CDR3 DNA is TGTGCCAGCAGCGCTCTCGGGAGGGGCTATGGCTACACCTTC.

The chain links TRBV27 to TRBJ2-7; 10 bases fit TRBD1. Unmatched junction bases numbered 14, after V lost 4 bases and J lost 2 bases. CDR1 and CDR2 from the germline V gene are MNHEY and SMNVEV (reference sequence). The CDR3 has 18 residues. The DNA of the CDR3 is TGTGCCAGCAGTTACTCGACAGGGGGCGTAGGGTTAACCTACGAGCAGTACTTC. Its translation is CASSYSTGGVGLTYEQYF.

This clone has a handful of counts. The V gene is TRBV5-6, the J gene TRBJ2-1, with D perhaps TRBD2 (5 bases). The CDR3 sequence is 16 residues long. Per germline, CDR1 SGHDT and CDR2 YYEEEE. The V and J ends lost 3 bases and 1 base respectively, with 14 bases between them. CDR3 residues: CASSYVGVKSYNEQFF. CDR3 DNA sequence: TGTGCCAGCAGCTACGTGGGAGTGAAGTCCTACAATGAGCAGTTCTTC.

This sequence joins TRBV6-5 and TRBJ1-2; D remains unclear. Germline-derived CDR1 and CDR2 are MNHEY and SVGAGI. V was shortened by 1 base and J by 3 bases, with 15 bases between the two germline ends. CDR3 size: 16 residues. The CDR3 is CASSYLSETAYYGYTF. The CDR3 coding sequence is TGTGCCAGCAGTTACTTGAGTGAGACTGCCTACTATGGCTACACCTTC.

This chain connects TRBV10-3 to TRBJ2-5; no firm D call. CDR3 length: 14 amino acids. V lost 3 bases and J lost 4, with 12 bases in between. Germline-derived CDR1 and CDR2 are ENHRY and SYGVKD. The CDR3 nucleotides read TGTGCCATCAGTGATGAGGTAGTGGGAGAGACCCAGTACTTC. Translation gives CAISDEVVGETQYF.